This T cell receptor beta chain stems from a study of blood T cell repertoires in COVID-19. Overall study: Material from acute and convalescent COVID-19 was sourced from the United States, Italy and Spain.

CDR1 is SGHTA, CDR2 FQGNSA, per germline. The CDR3 is made up of 13 amino acids. V shed 5 bases and J shed 5 bases, with 12 bases lying between them. The protocol was immunoSEQ multiplex PCR, while the TCRdb copy is restricted to in-frame clones and leaves out a portion. The sample has about 260,000 clones, more than 75% seen once; the top ten hold about 2.1%. The J gene is TRBJ1-1, the V gene TRBV7-2; D is perhaps TRBD1 (6 bases). This TCR was recovered from a woman aged 45-60 years with acute or convalescent COVID-19. Sequenced material: peripheral blood. The CDR3 protein is CASSTGQSTEAFF. The CDR3 coding sequence is TGTGCCAGCAGCACAGGACAGTCGACTGAAGCTTTCTTT.